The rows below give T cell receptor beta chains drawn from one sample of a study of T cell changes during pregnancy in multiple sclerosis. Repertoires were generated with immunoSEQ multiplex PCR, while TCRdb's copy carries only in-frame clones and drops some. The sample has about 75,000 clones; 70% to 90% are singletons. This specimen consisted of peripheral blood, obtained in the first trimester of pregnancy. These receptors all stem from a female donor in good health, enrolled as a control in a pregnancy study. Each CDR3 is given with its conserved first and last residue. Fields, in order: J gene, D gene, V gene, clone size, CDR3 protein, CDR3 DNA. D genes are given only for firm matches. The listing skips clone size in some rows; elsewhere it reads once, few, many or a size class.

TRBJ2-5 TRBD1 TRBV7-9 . CASSDTGEWPETQYF TGTGCCAGCAGCGATACAGGGGAATGGCCAGAGACCCAGTACTTC
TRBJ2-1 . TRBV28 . CASSLRTVTGQFF TGTGCCAGCAGTTTACGCACCGTGACAGGTCAGTTCTTC
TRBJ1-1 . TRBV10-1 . CASSDMANTEAFF TGCGCCAGCAGTGACATGGCCAACACTGAAGCTTTCTTT
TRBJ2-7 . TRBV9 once CASSVAGQSYEQYF TGTGCCAGCAGCGTAGCTGGGCAGTCCTACGAGCAGTACTTC
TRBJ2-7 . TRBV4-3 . CASSQDLGPREQYF TGCGCCAGCAGCCAAGATCTCGGCCCGCGGGAGCAGTACTTC
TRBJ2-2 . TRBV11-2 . CASSRGQPPAGELFF TGTGCCAGCAGCCGTGGACAGCCTCCCGCCGGGGAGCTGTTTTTT
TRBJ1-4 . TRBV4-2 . CASSQALGIGDGGVEKLFF TGTGCCAGCAGCCAGGCACTGGGCATAGGGGACGGCGGGGTAGAAAAACTGTTTTTT
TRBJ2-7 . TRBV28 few CASSVQDGYEQYF TGTGCCAGCAGTGTACAAGATGGTTACGAGCAGTACTTC
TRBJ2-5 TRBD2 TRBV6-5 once CASRTKGRGAETQYF TGTGCCAGCAGGACCAAAGGGCGGGGGGCAGAGACCCAGTACTTC
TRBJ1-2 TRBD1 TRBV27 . CASRVTGGISLGYTF TGTGCCAGCAGGGTGACAGGGGGCATCAGTCTCGGCTACACCTTC
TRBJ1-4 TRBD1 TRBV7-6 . CASSSSAGGSEKLFF TGTGCCAGCAGCTCGTCGGCAGGGGGATCCGAAAAACTGTTTTTT